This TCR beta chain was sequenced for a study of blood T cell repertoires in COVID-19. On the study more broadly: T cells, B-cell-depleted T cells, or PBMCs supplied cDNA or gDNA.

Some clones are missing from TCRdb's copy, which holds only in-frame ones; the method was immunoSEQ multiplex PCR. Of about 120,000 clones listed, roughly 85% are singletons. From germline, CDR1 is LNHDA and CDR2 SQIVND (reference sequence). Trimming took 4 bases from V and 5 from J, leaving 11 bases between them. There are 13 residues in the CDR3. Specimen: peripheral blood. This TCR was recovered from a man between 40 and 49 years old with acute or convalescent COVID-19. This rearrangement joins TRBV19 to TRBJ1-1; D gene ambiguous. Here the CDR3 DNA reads TGTGCCAGTAGTACCTTAGGCGGTACTGAAGCTTTCTTT. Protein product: CASSTLGGTEAFF.